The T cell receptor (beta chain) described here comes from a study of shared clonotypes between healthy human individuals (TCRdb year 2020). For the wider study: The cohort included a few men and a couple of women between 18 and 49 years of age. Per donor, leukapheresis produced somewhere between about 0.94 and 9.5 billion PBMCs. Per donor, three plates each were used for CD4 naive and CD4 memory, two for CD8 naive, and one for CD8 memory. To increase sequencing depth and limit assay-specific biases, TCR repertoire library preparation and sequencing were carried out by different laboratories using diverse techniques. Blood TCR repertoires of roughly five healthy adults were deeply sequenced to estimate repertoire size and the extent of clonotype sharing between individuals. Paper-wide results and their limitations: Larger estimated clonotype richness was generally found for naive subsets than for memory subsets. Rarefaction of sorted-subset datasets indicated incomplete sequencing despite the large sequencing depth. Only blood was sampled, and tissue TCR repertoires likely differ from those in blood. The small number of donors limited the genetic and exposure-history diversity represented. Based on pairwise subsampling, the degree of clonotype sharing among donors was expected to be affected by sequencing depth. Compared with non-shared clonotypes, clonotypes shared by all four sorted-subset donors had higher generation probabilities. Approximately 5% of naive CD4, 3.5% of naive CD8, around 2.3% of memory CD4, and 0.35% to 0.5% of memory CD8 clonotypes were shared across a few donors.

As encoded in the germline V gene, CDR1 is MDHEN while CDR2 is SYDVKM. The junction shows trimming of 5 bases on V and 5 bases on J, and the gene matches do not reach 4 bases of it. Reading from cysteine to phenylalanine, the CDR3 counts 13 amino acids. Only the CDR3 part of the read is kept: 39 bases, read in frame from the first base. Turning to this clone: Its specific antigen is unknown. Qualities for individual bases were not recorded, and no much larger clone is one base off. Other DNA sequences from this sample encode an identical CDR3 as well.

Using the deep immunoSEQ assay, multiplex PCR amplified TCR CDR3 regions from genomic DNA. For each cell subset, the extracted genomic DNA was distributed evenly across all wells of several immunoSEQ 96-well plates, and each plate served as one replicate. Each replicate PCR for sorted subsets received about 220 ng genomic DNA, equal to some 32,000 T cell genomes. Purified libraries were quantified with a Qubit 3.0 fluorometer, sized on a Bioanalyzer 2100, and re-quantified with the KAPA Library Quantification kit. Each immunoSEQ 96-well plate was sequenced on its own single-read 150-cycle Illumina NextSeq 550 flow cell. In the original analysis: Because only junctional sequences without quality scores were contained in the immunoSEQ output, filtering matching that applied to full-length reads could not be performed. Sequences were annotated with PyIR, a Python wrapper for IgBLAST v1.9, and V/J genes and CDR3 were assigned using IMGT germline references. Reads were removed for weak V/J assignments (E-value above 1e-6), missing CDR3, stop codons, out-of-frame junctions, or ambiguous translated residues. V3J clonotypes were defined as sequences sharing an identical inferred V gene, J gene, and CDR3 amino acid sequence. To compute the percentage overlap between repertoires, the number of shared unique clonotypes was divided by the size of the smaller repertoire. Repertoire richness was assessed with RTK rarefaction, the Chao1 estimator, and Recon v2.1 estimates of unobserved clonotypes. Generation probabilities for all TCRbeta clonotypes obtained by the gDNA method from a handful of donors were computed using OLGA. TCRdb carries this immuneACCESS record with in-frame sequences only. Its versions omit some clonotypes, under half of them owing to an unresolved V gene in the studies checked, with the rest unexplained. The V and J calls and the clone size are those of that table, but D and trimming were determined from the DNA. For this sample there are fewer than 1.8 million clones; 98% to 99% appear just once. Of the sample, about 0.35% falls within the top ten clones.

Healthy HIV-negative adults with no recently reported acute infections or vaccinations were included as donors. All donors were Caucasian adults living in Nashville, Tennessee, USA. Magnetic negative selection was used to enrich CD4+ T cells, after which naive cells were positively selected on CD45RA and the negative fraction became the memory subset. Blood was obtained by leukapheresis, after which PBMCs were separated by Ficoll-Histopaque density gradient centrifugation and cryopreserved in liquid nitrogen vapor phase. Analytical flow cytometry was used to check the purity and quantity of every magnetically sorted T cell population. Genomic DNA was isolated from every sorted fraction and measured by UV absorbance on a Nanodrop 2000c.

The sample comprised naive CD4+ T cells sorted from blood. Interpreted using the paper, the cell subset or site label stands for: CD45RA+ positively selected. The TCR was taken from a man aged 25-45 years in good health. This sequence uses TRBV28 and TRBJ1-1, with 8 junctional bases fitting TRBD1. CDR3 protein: CASSTGGRTEAFF. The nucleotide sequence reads TGTGCCAGCAGTACAGGGGGGAGGACTGAAGCTTTCTTT.